Listed here is a single T cell receptor beta chain. Its antigen is unidentified. The sample comes from a study of early stage breast cancer tumors. Study-wide results and caveats: Commonly generated sequences made up most enriched TCRB sequences shared between patients.

The data were produced by immunoSEQ multiplex PCR, yet TCRdb's version contains in-frame clones alone and is incomplete. The table has roughly 48,000 clones, approximately 80% seen once. This clonotype was sampled from a person between 50 and 60 years old with breast cancer. Sequenced sample: blood.

CDR3 residues: CASSPRLAGGTYNEQFF. CDR3 bases: TGTGCCAGCAGCCCCAGACTAGCGGGGGGAACCTACAATGAGCAGTTCTTC. V gene TRBV7-2 combines with J gene TRBJ2-1; 13 nucleotides agree with TRBD2. V shed 5 bases and J 2 bases; nucleotides not matched to a gene: 6. Per germline, CDR1 SGHTA and CDR2 FQGNSA. This CDR3 contains 17 residues.